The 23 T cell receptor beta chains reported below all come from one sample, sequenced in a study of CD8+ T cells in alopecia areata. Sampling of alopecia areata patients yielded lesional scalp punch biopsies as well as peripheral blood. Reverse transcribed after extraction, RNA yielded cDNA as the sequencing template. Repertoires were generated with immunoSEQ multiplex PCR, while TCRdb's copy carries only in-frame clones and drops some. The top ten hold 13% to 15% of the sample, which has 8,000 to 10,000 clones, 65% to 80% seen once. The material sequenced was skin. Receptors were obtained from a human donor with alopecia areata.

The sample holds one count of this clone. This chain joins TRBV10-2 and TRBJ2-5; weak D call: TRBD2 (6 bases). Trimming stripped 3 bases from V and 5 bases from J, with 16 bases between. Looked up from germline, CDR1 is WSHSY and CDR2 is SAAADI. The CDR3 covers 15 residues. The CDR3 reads CASSDSSAPGETQYF. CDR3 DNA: TGCGCCAGCAGTGATTCTAGCGCCCCGGGGGAGACCCAGTACTTC.

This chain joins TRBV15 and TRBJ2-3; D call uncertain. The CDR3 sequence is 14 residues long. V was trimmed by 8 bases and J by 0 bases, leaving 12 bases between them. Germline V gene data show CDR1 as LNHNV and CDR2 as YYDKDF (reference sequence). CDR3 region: CATQDGKSTDTQYF. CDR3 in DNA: TGTGCCACCCAAGACGGTAAAAGCACAGATACGCAGTATTTT.

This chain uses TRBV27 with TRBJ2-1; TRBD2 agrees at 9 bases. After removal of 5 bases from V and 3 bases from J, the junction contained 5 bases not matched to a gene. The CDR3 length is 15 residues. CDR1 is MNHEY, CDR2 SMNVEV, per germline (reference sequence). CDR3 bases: TGTGCCAGCAGTGGAGCACTAGCGGGCTACAATGAGCAGTTCTTC. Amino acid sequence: CASSGALAGYNEQFF.

CDR3 loop: CAWSVQGAYEQYF. In DNA, the CDR3 is TGTGCCTGGAGTGTCCAGGGGGCCTACGAGCAGTACTTC. This chain links TRBV30 with TRBJ2-7; 7 positions agree with TRBD1. The germline V gene has CDR1 GTSNPN and CDR2 SVGIG (reference sequence). The CDR3 has 13 residues. Losses at the gene ends were 0 bases for V and 2 bases for J; bases not matched to a gene: 1. Complete variable domain (other parts from reference TRBV30 and TRBJ2-7): SQTIHQWPATLVQPVGSPLSLECTVEGTSNPNLYWYRQAAGRGLQLLFYSVGIGQISSEVPQNLSASRPQDRQFILSSKKLLLSDSGFYLCAWSVQGAYEQYFGPGTRLTVT.

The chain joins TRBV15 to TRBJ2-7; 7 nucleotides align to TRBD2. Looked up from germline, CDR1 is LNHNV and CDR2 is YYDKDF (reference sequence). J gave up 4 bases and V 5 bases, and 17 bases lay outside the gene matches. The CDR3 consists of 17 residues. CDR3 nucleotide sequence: TGTGCCACCAGCCCGGGAGGCTCGGGTAAGGAGGATTACGAGCAGTACTTC. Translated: CATSPGGSGKEDYEQYF. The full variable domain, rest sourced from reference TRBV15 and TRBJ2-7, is DAMVIQNPRYQVTQFGKPVTLSCSQTLNHNVMYWYQQKSSQAPKLLFHYYDKDFNNEADTPDNFQSRRPNTSFCFLDIRSPGLGDTAMYLCATSPGGSGKEDYEQYFGPGTRLTVT.

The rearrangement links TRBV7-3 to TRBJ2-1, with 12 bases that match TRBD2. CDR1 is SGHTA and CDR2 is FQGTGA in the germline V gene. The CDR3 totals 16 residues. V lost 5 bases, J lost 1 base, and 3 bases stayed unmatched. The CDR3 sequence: CASSAGTSGSYNEQFF. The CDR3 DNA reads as TGTGCCAGCAGCGCCGGGACTAGCGGGTCCTACAATGAGCAGTTCTTC.

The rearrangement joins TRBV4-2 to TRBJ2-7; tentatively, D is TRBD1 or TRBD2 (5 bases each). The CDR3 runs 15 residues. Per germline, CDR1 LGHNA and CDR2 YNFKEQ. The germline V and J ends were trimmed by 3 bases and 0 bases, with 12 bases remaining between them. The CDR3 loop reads CASSQDGTVSYEQYF. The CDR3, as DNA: TGTGCCAGCAGCCAGGACGGGACCGTCTCCTACGAGCAGTACTTC.

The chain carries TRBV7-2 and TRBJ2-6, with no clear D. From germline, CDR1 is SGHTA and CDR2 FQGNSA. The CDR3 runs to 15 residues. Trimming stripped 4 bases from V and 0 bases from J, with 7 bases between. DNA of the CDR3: TGTGCCAGCAGCTCCGTTTACTCTGGGGCCAACGTCCTGACTTTC. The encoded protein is CASSSVYSGANVLTF. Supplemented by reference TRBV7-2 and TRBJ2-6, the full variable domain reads GAGVSQSPSNKVTEKGKDVELRCDPISGHTALYWYRQSLGQGLEFLIYFQGNSAPDKSGLPSDRFSAERTGGSVSTLTIQRTQQEDSAVYLCASSSVYSGANVLTFGAGSRLTVL.

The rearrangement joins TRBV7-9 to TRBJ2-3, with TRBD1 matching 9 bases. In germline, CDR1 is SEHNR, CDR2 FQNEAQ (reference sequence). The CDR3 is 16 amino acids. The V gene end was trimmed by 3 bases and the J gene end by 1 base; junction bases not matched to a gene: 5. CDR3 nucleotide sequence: TGTGCCAGCAGCTTCCTCGACAGGGGGGGCACAGATACGCAGTATTTT. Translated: CASSFLDRGGTDTQYF.

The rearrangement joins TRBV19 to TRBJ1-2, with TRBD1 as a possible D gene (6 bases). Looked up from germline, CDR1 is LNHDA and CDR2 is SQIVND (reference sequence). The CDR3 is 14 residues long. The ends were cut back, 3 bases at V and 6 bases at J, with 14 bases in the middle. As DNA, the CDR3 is TGTGCCAGTAGTATCGGACAGAACTATAATGGCTACACCTTC. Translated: CASSIGQNYNGYTF.

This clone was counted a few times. This CDR3 reads CAWRVYSEAFF. CDR3 in DNA: TGTGCCTGGAGAGTATACTCTGAAGCTTTCTTT. V gene TRBV30 combines with J gene TRBJ1-1; D is ambiguous. The CDR3 sequence is 11 residues long. V lost 3 bases and J lost 6, with 8 bases in between. Germline V CDR1 and CDR2: GTSNPN, SVGIG (reference sequence).

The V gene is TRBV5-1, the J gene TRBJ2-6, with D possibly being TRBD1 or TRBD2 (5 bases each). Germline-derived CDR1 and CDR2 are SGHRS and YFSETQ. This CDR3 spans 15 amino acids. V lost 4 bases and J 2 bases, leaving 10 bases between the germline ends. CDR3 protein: CASSPEGTGANVLTF. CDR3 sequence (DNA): TGCGCCAGCAGCCCCGAGGGGACTGGGGCCAACGTCCTGACTTTC.

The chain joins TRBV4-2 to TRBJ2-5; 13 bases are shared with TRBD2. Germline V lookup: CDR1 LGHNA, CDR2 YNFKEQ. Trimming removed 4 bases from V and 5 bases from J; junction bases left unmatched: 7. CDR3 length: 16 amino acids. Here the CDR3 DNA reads TGTGCCAGCAGCCGGGACCCGACTAGCGGGGGGGAGACCCAGTACTTC. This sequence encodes CASSRDPTSGGETQYF.

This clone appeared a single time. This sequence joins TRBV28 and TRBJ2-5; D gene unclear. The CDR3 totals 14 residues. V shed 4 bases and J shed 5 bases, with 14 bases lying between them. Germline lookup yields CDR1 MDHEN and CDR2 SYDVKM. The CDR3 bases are TGTGCCAGCAGTTCTGACCTAGGGCGGGAGACCCAGTACTTC. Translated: CASSSDLGRETQYF.

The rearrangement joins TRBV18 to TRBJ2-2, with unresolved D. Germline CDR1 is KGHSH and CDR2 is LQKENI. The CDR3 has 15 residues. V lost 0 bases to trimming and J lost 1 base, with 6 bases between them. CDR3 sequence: CASSPPAGNTGELFF. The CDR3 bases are TGTGCCAGCTCACCACCGGCAGGGAACACCGGGGAGCTGTTTTTT.

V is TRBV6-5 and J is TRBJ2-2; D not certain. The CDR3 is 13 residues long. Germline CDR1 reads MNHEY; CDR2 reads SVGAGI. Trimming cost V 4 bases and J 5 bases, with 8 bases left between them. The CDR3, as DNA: TGTGCCAGCAGTTCCCGGGTAACCGGGGAGCTGTTTTTT. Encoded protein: CASSSRVTGELFF.

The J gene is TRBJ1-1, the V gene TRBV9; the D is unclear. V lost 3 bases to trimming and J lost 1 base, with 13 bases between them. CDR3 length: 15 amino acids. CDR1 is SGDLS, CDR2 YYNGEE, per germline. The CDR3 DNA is TGTGCCAGCAGCGCGATAGCCGAGGGGAACACTGAAGCTTTCTTT. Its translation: CASSAIAEGNTEAFF.

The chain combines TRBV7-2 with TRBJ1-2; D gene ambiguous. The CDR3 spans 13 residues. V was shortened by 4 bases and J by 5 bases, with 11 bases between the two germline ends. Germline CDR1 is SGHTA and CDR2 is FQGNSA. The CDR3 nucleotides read TGTGCCAGCAGCTCGGACCTCCTGTATGGCTACACCTTC. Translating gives CASSSDLLYGYTF.

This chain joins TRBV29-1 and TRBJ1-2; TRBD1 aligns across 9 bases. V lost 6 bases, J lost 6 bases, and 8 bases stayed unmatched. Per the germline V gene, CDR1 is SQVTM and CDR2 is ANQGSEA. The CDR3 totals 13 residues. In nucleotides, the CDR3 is TGCAGCGTCGGTGAGGGACAGGGAGATGGCTACACCTTC. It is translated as CSVGEGQGDGYTF.

The CDR3 DNA reads as TGCAGCGTTGAAGAGGCTGACCCCGCCTTGGCGTTAGGAAACACCATATATTTT. Its translation: CSVEEADPALALGNTIYF. The rearrangement joins TRBV29-1 to TRBJ1-3; no definite D call. Per the germline V gene, CDR1 is SQVTM and CDR2 is ANQGSEA. This CDR3 contains 18 residues. Trimming shortened V by 0 bases and J by 4 bases, and 22 bases separated the two germline ends.

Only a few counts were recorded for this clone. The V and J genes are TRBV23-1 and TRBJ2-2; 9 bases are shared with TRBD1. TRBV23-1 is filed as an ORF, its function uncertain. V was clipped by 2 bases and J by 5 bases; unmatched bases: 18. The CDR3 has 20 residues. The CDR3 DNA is TGCGCCAGCAGTCAAGGCATACCGGGACAGGGTCGTTGTTGGACCGGGGAGCTGTTTTTT. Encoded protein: CASSQGIPGQGRCWTGELFF.

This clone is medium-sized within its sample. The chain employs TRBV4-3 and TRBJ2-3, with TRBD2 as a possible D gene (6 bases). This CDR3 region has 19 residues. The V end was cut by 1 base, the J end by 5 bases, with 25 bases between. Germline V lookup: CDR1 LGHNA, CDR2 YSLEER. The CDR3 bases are TGCGCCAGCAGCCAAGGTCACCTCAATACCGGGAGAGAGGGAGATACGCAGTATTTT. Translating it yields CASSQGHLNTGREGDTQYF.

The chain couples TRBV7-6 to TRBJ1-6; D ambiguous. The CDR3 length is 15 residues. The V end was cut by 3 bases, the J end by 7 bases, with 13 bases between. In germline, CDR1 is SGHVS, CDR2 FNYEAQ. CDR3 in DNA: TGTGCCAGCAGCTTCCAGCGGGCTTTCAATTCACCCCTCCACTTT. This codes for CASSFQRAFNSPLHF.